This note documents a single TCR beta chain sequence. The antigen remains unidentified. The sample belongs to a study of OX40 agonist ivuxolimab in advanced cancers. This CDR3 comprises 15 residues. Looked up from germline, CDR1 is PRHDT and CDR2 is FYEKMQ (reference sequence). The V and J ends lost 4 bases and 0 bases respectively, with 13 bases between them. Study-wide findings and caveats: Average numbers of expanded clones were greater in CD8+ T cells than in CD4+.

Libraries were prepared by immunoSEQ multiplex PCR; TCRdb keeps only in-frame clonotypes and omits some of them. The sample has around 56,000 clones; around 79% are singletons. This specimen consisted of CD4+ or CD8+ T cells sorted from blood, obtained in a trial of the OX40 agonist ivuxolimab. This clonotype was obtained from an adult with an advanced solid tumor such as melanoma, head and neck, liver or kidney cancer. The chain combines TRBV13 with TRBJ2-7; D might be TRBD1 or TRBD2, each matching 5 bases. The CDR3 loop reads CASSSGTRSSYEQYF. CDR3 DNA: TGTGCCAGCAGCTCGGGGACCAGAAGCTCCTACGAGCAGTACTTC.